This T cell receptor beta chain was identified in a study of CD8 T cells in ankylosing spondylitis. The CDR3 has 15 amino acids. Trimming stripped 0 bases from V and 10 bases from J, with 16 bases between. The germline CDR1 and CDR2 sequences are DFQATT and SNEGSKA (reference sequence). This clonotype was observed a handful of times. The antigen remains undetermined. TCR beta libraries were made by quantitative 5'-RACE with molecular barcodes. TCRdb re-called the 5' RACE reads through MiXCR, storing one row per CDR3 protein. The sample shows some 240,000 distinct CDR3 sequences, 20% to 30% of them seen only once. Whole-study findings and limits: In ankylosing spondylitis blood, a motif of about eight highly homologous TCR beta variants appeared characteristic. Matched ankylosing spondylitis synovial fluid reportedly showed significant enrichment of disease-linked clones. Some of the motif variants had earlier been found in reactive arthritis patients' fluid and blood.

Material: blood, either unsorted or a sorted T cell fraction (not recorded which). The V and J genes are TRBV20-1 and TRBJ1-6; D might be TRBD1 (5 bases). The TCR originated in a male donor with ankylosing spondylitis or in good health (not recorded which). The CDR3 region is CSARDPGLTPSPLHF. DNA of the CDR3: TGCAGTGCTAGAGACCCGGGACTGACCCCGTCACCCCTCCACTTT.